This T cell receptor (beta chain) is drawn from a study of T cells in Graves' hyperthyroidism and ophthalmopathy (dated by TCRdb to about 2019). About the investigation overall: Peripheral blood was sampled at the time of initial diagnosis, prior to any treatment. To identify TCR V-J signatures that set the groups apart, the researchers used a discovery cohort of 100 or so patients, made up of approximately 43 with Graves' ophthalmopathy and about 59 with stable Graves' hyperthyroidism. Prospective prediction of ophthalmopathy was tested in an independent validation cohort consisting of 18 to 20 hyperthyroidism patients and some 15 patients who later progressed to ophthalmopathy. The 85 to 100 discovery patients were randomly split 7:3 into training and test sets. Thyroid tissue and blood T-cell repertoires from over 5 Graves' hyperthyroidism patients were also compared in the study. Following sampling, methimazole starting at 30 mg daily was given to hyperthyroidism patients, and high-dose intravenous methylprednisolone was given to ophthalmopathy patients. The paper reports TCR Vbeta CDR3 sequencing of over 130 peripheral blood samples: 43 ophthalmopathy, fewer than 80 hyperthyroidism and around 17 progressor patients.

Ophthalmopathy patients had moderately to severely active disease, Clinical Activity Score of at least 3, NOSPECS grade of at least 4, and duration under 3 months. Patients with uncontrolled infections, other autoimmune diseases, pregnancy or lactation were excluded. Diagnoses were based on clinical symptoms, serum thyroxine and TRAb, thyroid ultrasound and orbital computed tomography. Ficoll-Paque density gradient centrifugation was used to isolate PBMCs from 9.5 to 10 ml of fresh peripheral blood. Total RNA was extracted using Trizol reagent, and RNA quality was assessed on an Agilent 2100 Bioanalyzer. This clonotype showed up many times. The clone's antigen remains unknown. Possible read error: a much larger clone is one base away. The TCR beta CDR3 regions were amplified from RNA transcripts. For the first round of RT-PCR on the TCR CDR3, the HTBI primer set was used together with the Qiagen OneStep RT-PCR kit. The libraries were constructed in a second round of multiplex PCR and then size-selected and purified. Sequencing of the libraries was done on an Illumina HiSeq2000 using paired-end 100 bp reads. The source study handled its data this way. SOAPnuke was used to process the raw data, throwing out any read that contained adapters or uncalled bases, had a mean Phred below 15, or lacked an exact constant-primer or identifier match. COPE v1.2.5 was used to merge the high-quality paired reads, and each unique nucleotide sequence was defined as a clonotype. MiTCR v1.1 was used to align the clonotypes against IMGT TRBV, TRBD and TRBJ reference segments. The analysis included only V-J combinations with a frequency above 0.0001, which together covered approximately 99% of the repertoires. A TCS score was defined as the ratio of F50 (clonal expansion) to E x V (chaos), with BLOSUM62-based TCRdist applied between CDR3 peptides within each V-J. Welch's t-statistics and random forest reduced 450 to 600 V-J features to 13, which were used in a naive Bayes classifier (R e1071). Clones were called with MiXCR by TCRdb after fastp trimmed the public reads at Q25, and only in-frame beta chains were retained. Each entry is one CDR3 protein sequence, shown with its most common DNA and genes. These V and J calls are TCRdb output, not the study's own analysis. The sample includes about 600,000 distinct CDR3 sequences, with approximately 15% observed a single time. The ten largest clones add up to roughly 7% of the sample.

Overall study results and their limits: Most expanded thyroid clonotypes (frequency above 0.001) were also detected in blood, suggesting blood repertoires may reflect thyroid immune responses. In cross-validation, a model built on a 13 V-J signature told ophthalmopathy apart from stable hyperthyroidism with 87.88% sensitivity and 81% to 82% specificity, and in testing the same model reached 80%/75%. No statistical method was used to set the sample size in advance, and investigators knew the group allocation. In validation, the model predicted progression to ophthalmopathy a median of about 5.9 months before onset, with over 60% sensitivity and roughly 77% specificity.

The sequence was obtained from a young woman with Graves' ophthalmopathy. The sequenced sample consisted of blood.

The CDR3 region: CASSPWDEQYF. The DNA sequence is given as TGTGCCAGCTCACCATGGGACGAGCAGTACTTC. Recombination joined TRBV18 with TRBJ2-7; no D gene can be assigned with confidence. The CDR3 sequence holds 11 residues, the cysteine and phenylalanine included. CDR3 DNA is the only sequence kept; it has 33 bases, read in frame from the first base. V is shortened by 2 bases, J by 5 bases, and the region joining them spans 4 bases. CDR1 KGHSH and CDR2 LQKENI are derived from the germline V gene.